The clone carrying this TCR beta chain was seen many times. The data stem from a study of early T cells in non-severe SARS-CoV-2 infection. In germline, CDR1 is MNHNY, CDR2 SVGAGI (reference sequence). The CDR3 consists of 14 residues. Trimming took 2 bases from V and 3 from J, leaving 9 bases between them. One entry per CDR3 protein, called by TCRdb with MiXCR from the 5' RACE reads. The sample consists of tens of thousands of distinct CDR3 sequences, roughly 5% of them appearing once. The source material was whole blood. The receptor comes from an adult who was a healthcare worker with PCR-confirmed SARS-CoV-2 infection or an uninfected control (not recorded which). The V call is TRBV6-6, the J call TRBJ2-3; D is possibly TRBD1 (5 bases). As DNA, the CDR3 is TGTGCCAGCAGTTACGGGGCAGGGACAGATACGCAGTATTTT. Amino acid sequence: CASSYGAGTDTQYF.